This is a list of T cell receptor beta chains from one sample in a study of T cell responses to AZD1222 COVID-19 vaccine. Produced via immunoSEQ multiplex PCR; TCRdb's table is partial and in-frame only. The sample lists some 190,000 clones; roughly nine tenths were seen once. The source material was peripheral blood, sampled on day 0 of AZD1222 vaccination. The receptors here all came from an adult in good health. Both conserved end residues are part of each CDR3. D genes are given only for firm matches. Clone size is stated in some rows and not others, as once, few, many or a class when expanded.

V gene	clone size	J gene	D gene	CDR3 protein	CDR3 DNA
TRBV5-4	-	TRBJ1-5	TRBD1	CASRGDRDPYSNQPQHF	TGTGCCAGCAGGGGGGACAGGGACCCTTATAGCAATCAGCCCCAGCATTTT
TRBV15	-	TRBJ1-4	-	CATSRENDEKLFF	TGTGCCACCAGCAGAGAAAACGATGAAAAACTGTTTTTT
TRBV11-2	few	TRBJ1-1	-	CASSLNWEAFF	TGTGCCAGCAGCTTAAATTGGGAAGCTTTCTTT
TRBV5-5	few	TRBJ1-6	TRBD1	CASSLKGQGAVFGSPLHF	TGTGCCAGCAGCTTGAAGGGACAGGGGGCGGTTTTTGGTTCACCCCTCCACTTT
TRBV12-3/TRBV12-4	-	TRBJ2-1	TRBD1	CASSWTGTEQFF	TGTGCCAGCAGTTGGACAGGGACTGAGCAGTTCTTC
TRBV13	-	TRBJ2-7	-	CASSLGRYEQYF	TGTGCCAGCAGCTTAGGAAGATACGAGCAGTACTTC
TRBV25-1	few	TRBJ1-6	-	CASSEFRSGGINSPLHF	TGTGCCAGCAGTGAATTTCGGAGCGGGGGAATTAATTCACCCCTCCACTTT
TRBV9	-	TRBJ1-1	TRBD1	CASSTGGSGTEAFF	TGTGCCAGCAGTACAGGGGGCAGCGGGACTGAAGCTTTCTTT
TRBV12-3/TRBV12-4	-	TRBJ1-2	-	CASSLNDYGYTF	TGTGCCAGCAGTTTAAACGACTATGGCTACACCTTC
TRBV3-1/TRBV3-2	-	TRBJ2-3	-	CASSQATSRDTQYF	TGTGCCAGCAGCCAGGCGACTAGTCGGGATACGCAGTATTTT
TRBV27	once	TRBJ2-1	-	CASSPDVSEQFF	TGTGCCAGCAGTCCGGACGTTAGTGAGCAGTTCTTC
TRBV3-1/TRBV3-2	-	TRBJ1-1	-	CASSQFGVNTEAFF	TGTGCCAGCAGCCAATTTGGGGTGAACACTGAAGCTTTCTTT
TRBV7-9	-	TRBJ2-3	-	CASSPDRYTDTQYF	TGTGCCAGCAGCCCGGACAGATACACAGATACGCAGTATTTT
TRBV4-3	-	TRBJ1-2	-	CASSQDWGFNDYGYTF	TGCGCCAGCAGCCAAGATTGGGGTTTCAATGACTATGGCTACACCTTC
TRBV5-6	-	TRBJ2-5	-	CASRTDGERWETQYF	TGTGCCAGCAGAACCGACGGTGAGAGATGGGAGACCCAGTACTTC
TRBV28	once	TRBJ1-6	-	CASSRRPDSPLHF	TGTGCCAGCAGCCGTCGACCGGATTCACCCCTCCACTTT
TRBV19	-	TRBJ2-2	TRBD2	CASSLSGGYTGELFF	TGTGCCAGTAGCCTTAGCGGGGGGTACACCGGGGAGCTGTTTTTT
TRBV9	few	TRBJ2-1	TRBD2	CASSALGTSSINEQFF	TGTGCCAGCAGCGCCCTAGGGACTAGCAGCATCAATGAGCAGTTCTTC
TRBV19	-	TRBJ2-1	TRBD2	CASSTSGGRSYNEQFF	TGTGCCAGTAGTACTAGCGGGGGTCGAAGCTACAATGAGCAGTTCTTC
TRBV14	-	TRBJ2-3	-	CASSQGRVRDTQYF	TGTGCCAGCAGCCAAGGAAGGGTTAGAGATACGCAGTATTTT
TRBV10-3	-	TRBJ2-7	-	CAIGRGYEQYF	TGTGCCATCGGCAGGGGATACGAGCAGTACTTC
TRBV3-1/TRBV3-2	-	TRBJ2-7	-	CASSQESHIAMGEQYF	TGTGCCAGCAGCCAAGAATCACACATCGCTATGGGCGAGCAGTACTTC
TRBV19	-	TRBJ1-5	TRBD1	CASQGQGGNQPQHF	TGTGCCAGTCAGGGACAGGGGGGCAATCAGCCCCAGCATTTT
TRBV28	once	TRBJ2-7	-	CASSLSISLRTAFSYEQYF	TGTGCCAGCAGTTTATCCATCAGCCTCAGGACAGCCTTTTCCTACGAGCAGTACTTC
TRBV7-3	-	TRBJ2-3	-	CASSFAGHTDTQYF	TGTGCCAGCAGCTTTGCGGGGCACACAGATACGCAGTATTTT
TRBV28	-	TRBJ1-1	-	CASSSLGAGDTEAFF	TGTGCCAGCAGTTCCCTGGGGGCGGGTGACACTGAAGCTTTCTTT
TRBV5-1	-	TRBJ2-1	-	CASSFPGLSDEQFF	TGCGCCAGCAGCTTCCCCGGACTATCGGATGAGCAGTTCTTC
TRBV6-2/TRBV6-3	-	TRBJ2-2	-	CASSYDLASNTGELFF	TGTGCCAGCAGTTACGATCTCGCCAGCAACACCGGGGAGCTGTTTTTT
TRBV5-4	-	TRBJ2-6	-	CASSRTTVAGANVLTF	TGTGCCAGCAGCCGCACAACGGTAGCTGGGGCCAACGTCCTGACTTTC
TRBV5-6	-	TRBJ2-1	-	CASSTYAASTRYNEQFF	TGTGCCAGCAGCACCTACGCTGCGTCGACTAGATACAATGAGCAGTTCTTC
TRBV6-5	-	TRBJ2-2	TRBD1	CASRFWGQSTGELFF	TGTGCCAGCAGGTTCTGGGGACAGTCCACCGGGGAGCTGTTTTTT
TRBV7-2	-	TRBJ2-1	TRBD2	CASSFAGGSYNEQFF	TGTGCCAGCAGCTTTGCGGGGGGCTCCTACAATGAGCAGTTCTTC
TRBV12-3/TRBV12-4	-	TRBJ2-7	-	CASSKLAYEQYF	TGTGCCAGCAGTAAATTGGCCTACGAGCAGTACTTC
TRBV7-2	-	TRBJ2-7	-	CASSLNPPAVGDEQYF	TGTGCCAGCAGCCTAAACCCCCCGGCCGTCGGGGACGAGCAGTACTTC
TRBV9	-	TRBJ2-1	-	CASSVGAVTTGIEQFF	TGTGCCAGCAGCGTAGGGGCCGTGACTACCGGCATTGAGCAGTTCTTC
TRBV4-1	once	TRBJ2-3	TRBD2	CASSQDAGGPADTQYF	TGCGCCAGCAGCCAAGATGCGGGGGGGCCGGCAGATACGCAGTATTTT
TRBV3-1/TRBV3-2	few	TRBJ2-1	-	CASSQGGEQFF	TGTGCCAGCAGCCAGGGAGGTGAGCAGTTCTTC
TRBV4-1	-	TRBJ1-1	-	CASSQANFLGGYTEAFF	TGCGCCAGCAGCCAAGCGAATTTTTTAGGGGGATACACTGAAGCTTTCTTT
TRBV7-9	-	TRBJ2-7	-	CASSFSRSSYEQYF	TGTGCCAGCAGCTTTTCCCGGTCATCCTACGAGCAGTACTTC
TRBV11-2	once	TRBJ2-7	-	CASSIDNYEQYF	TGTGCCAGCAGCATAGACAACTACGAGCAGTACTTC
TRBV7-6	-	TRBJ2-5	TRBD2	CASSLRWGGTTETQYF	TGTGCCAGCAGCTTACGGTGGGGGGGGACCACAGAGACCCAGTACTTC
TRBV5-4	once	TRBJ2-7	TRBD2	CASSPEAGPDYEQYF	TGTGCCAGCAGCCCTGAAGCGGGGCCAGACTACGAGCAGTACTTC
TRBV7-9	-	TRBJ2-6	-	CASSLHSSGANVLTF	TGTGCCAGCAGCTTACACTCCTCTGGGGCCAACGTCCTGACTTTC
TRBV4-3	-	TRBJ1-3	-	CASSRLTGPSGNTIYF	TGCGCCAGCAGCCGCCTAACAGGTCCCTCTGGAAACACCATATATTTT
TRBV6-1	-	TRBJ2-1	-	CASSGFDRLTYNEQFF	TGTGCCAGCAGTGGGTTCGACAGACTAACCTACAATGAGCAGTTCTTC
TRBV6-5	-	TRBJ1-2	-	CASRPGMYGYTF	TGTGCCAGCAGGCCGGGAATGTATGGCTACACCTTC
TRBV9	-	TRBJ2-1	TRBD1	CASSARDSFSYNEQFF	TGTGCCAGCAGCGCCCGGGACAGCTTCTCCTACAATGAGCAGTTCTTC
TRBV9	-	TRBJ2-3	-	CASSADVTDTQYF	TGTGCCAGCAGCGCCGACGTCACAGATACGCAGTATTTT
TRBV24-1	-	TRBJ2-2	TRBD1	CATSDLRSDRVPRPGELFF	TGTGCCACCAGTGATTTAAGGTCGGACAGGGTCCCGAGGCCCGGGGAGCTGTTTTTT
TRBV19	-	TRBJ1-1	-	CASSIVSNTEAFF	TGTGCCAGTAGTATAGTTTCGAACACTGAAGCTTTCTTT
TRBV6-5	-	TRBJ1-2	-	CASRNKGYGYTF	TGTGCCAGTAGAAATAAGGGGTATGGCTACACCTTC
TRBV10-3	-	TRBJ1-2	TRBD1	CAISVSGGEYTF	TGTGCCATCAGTGTATCAGGGGGCGAGTACACCTTC
TRBV6-5	-	TRBJ2-5	TRBD2	CASSYPTSGGETQYF	TGTGCCAGCAGTTACCCGACTAGCGGGGGAGAGACCCAGTACTTC
TRBV5-4	-	TRBJ2-7	-	CAFRGYSYEQYF	TGTGCCTTCCGGGGATACTCCTACGAGCAGTACTTC
TRBV2	-	TRBJ2-1	-	CASSEVWGSYNEQFF	TGTGCCAGCAGTGAAGTATGGGGTTCCTACAATGAGCAGTTCTTC
TRBV2	-	TRBJ1-1	-	CASSERQPFMNTEAFF	TGTGCCAGCAGTGAGAGACAGCCCTTCATGAACACTGAAGCTTTCTTT